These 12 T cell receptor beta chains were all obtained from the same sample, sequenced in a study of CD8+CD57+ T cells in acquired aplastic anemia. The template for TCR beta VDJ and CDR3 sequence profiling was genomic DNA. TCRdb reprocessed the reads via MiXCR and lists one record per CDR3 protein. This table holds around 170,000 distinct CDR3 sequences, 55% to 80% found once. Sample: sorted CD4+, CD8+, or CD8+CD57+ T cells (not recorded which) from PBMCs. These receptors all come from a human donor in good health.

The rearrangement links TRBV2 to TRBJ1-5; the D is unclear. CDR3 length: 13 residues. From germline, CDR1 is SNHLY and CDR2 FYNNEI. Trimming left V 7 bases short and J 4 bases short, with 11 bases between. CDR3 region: CASKQMVNQPQHF. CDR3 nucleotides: TGTGCCAGCAAGCAAATGGTAAATCAGCCCCAGCATTTT.

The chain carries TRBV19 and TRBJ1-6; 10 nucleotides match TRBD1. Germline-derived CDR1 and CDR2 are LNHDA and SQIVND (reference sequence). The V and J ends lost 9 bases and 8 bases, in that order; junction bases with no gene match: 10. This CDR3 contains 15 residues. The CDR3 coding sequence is TGTGCCAGCAGCCGGGGACAGGGGTCCGATTCACCCCTCCACTTT. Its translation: CASSRGQGSDSPLHF.

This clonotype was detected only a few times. The chain's CDR3 is CASSPLTGHEQFF. The CDR3 nucleotides are TGTGCCAGCAGTCCTCTAACTGGCCATGAGCAGTTCTTC. J is TRBJ2-1 and V is TRBV28; no clear D gene. Trimming removed 5 bases at V and 8 bases at J, with 13 bases between. The CDR3 is 13 residues long. Germline V gene lookup returns CDR1 MDHEN and CDR2 SYDVKM.

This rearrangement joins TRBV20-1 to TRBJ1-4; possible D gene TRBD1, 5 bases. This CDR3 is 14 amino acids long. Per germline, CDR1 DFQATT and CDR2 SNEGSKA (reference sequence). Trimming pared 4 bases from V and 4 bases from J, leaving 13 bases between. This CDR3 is CSAKPAGLNEKLFF. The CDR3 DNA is TGCAGTGCTAAGCCGGCGGGGCTTAATGAAAAACTGTTTTTT.

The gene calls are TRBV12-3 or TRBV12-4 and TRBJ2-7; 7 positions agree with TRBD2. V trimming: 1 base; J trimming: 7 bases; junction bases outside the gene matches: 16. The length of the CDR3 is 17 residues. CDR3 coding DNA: TGTGCCAGCAGTTTAGTTTGGGGCGGGGGTGCTGCTGGGGAGCAGTACTTC. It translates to CASSLVWGGGAAGEQYF.

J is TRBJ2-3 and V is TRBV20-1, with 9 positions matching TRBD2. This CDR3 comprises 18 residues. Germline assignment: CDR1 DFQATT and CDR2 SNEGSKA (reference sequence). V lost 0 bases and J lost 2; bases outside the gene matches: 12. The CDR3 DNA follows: TGCAGTGCTAGAGATAACTACGAAGCTAGCGGGATCACAGATACGCAGTATTTT. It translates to CSARDNYEASGITDTQYF.

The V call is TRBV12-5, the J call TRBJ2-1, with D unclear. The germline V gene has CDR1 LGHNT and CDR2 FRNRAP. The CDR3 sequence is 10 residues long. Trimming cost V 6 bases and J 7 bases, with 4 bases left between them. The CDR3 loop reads CASGENEQFF. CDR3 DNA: TGTGCTAGTGGCGAGAATGAGCAGTTCTTC.

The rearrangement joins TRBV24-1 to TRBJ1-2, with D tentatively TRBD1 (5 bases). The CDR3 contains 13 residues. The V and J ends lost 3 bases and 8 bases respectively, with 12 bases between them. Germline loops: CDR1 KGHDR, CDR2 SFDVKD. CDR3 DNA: TGTGCCACCAGTGATGGGGGGATCGGGGGCTACACCTTC. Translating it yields CATSDGGIGGYTF.

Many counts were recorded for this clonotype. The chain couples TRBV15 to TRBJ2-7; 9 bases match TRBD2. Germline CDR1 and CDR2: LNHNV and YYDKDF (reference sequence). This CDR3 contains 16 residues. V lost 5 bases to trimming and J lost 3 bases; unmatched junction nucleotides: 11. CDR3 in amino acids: CATSQRGVAGDYEQYF. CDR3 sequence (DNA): TGTGCCACCAGCCAAAGGGGAGTAGCGGGAGACTACGAGCAGTACTTC.

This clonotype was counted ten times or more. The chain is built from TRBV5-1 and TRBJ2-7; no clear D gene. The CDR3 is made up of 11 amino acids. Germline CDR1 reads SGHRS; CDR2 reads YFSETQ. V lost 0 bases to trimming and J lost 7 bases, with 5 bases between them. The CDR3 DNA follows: TGCGCCAGCAGCTTGGGAGAGGAGCAGTACTTC. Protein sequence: CASSLGEEQYF.

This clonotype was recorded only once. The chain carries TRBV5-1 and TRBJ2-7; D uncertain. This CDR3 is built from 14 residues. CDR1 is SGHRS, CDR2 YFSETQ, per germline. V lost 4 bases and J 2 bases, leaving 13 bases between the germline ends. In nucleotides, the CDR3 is TGCGCCAGCAGCGATGAAGGTATACCCTACGAGCAGTACTTC. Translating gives CASSDEGIPYEQYF.

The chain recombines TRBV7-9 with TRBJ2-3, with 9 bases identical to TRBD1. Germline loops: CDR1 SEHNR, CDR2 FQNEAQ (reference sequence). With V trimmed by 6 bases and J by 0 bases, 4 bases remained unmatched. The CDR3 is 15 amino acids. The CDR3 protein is CASSGGTGSTDTQYF. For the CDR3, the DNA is TGTGCCAGCAGTGGTGGGACAGGGAGCACAGATACGCAGTATTTT.